The source of this T cell receptor (beta chain) is a study of blood T cell repertoires in COVID-19 (dated by TCRdb to 2018 to 2020). Study-wide context: Collaborator samples came from the United States, Italy and Spain and covered acute and convalescent phases of COVID-19. Nearly every sample came with metadata listing a de-identified subject ID, COVID-19 status, age in years and sex. The repertoires were released in a freely available public database intended as a resource for research on the immune response to SARS-CoV-2. Subjects who had been exposed to COVID-19, were actively infected with it, or had recovered from it provided the deeply sampled blood TCRbeta repertoires that made up the dataset. The material from the prospective study consisted of cDNA or gDNA derived from T cells, B-cell-depleted T cells, or PBMCs. The samples were drawn from two sources: the first 160 participants of the ongoing ImmuneRACE study, and 1,000 to 1,500 subjects contributed by 6 global collaborators. Where available, HLA class I and class II types were taken from metadata supplied by the sample provider and were not determined by assay-based typing. General study outcomes and caveats: The amount of clinical and demographic metadata varied by source and participant and was provided uncurated.

A word on this clone: Its target antigen remains unknown. Per-base qualities were not stored, and no clone one base away is much larger.

CDR1 is given as KGHSH and CDR2 as LQKENI, both from the germline V gene. V lost 0 bases and J lost 6 bases; the stretch between them is 9 bases long. From its cysteine to its phenylalanine, the CDR3 spans 14 amino acids. Only CDR3 DNA remains: 42 bases, in frame from the first base. TCRbeta CDR3 regions were amplified from genomic DNA by means of the immunoSEQ Assay, a bias-controlled multiplex PCR. The published analysis was carried out like this. Within the assay, amplification of reference gene primers was used to estimate how many nucleated cells each sample contained. To quantify the absolute abundance of each unique TCRbeta CDR3 rearrangement, sequence reads were collapsed and filtered. For each sample, productive Simpson clonality was calculated as the square root of Simpson's diversity index over productive rearrangements. Not all clones reach the TCRdb copy of this immuneACCESS table, which keeps in-frame sequences only. Checked studies attribute under half of the gap to unresolved V genes and leave the rest unexplained. V and J calls and clone size are given by that table; D and trimming were obtained from the DNA. The table for this sample lists some 180,000 clones; approximately 89% of them were counted only once. 6.2% of the sample is in the top ten clones.

Enrolling through a virtual design, the prospective study's participants ranged in age from roughly 18 to 89 years and lived across about two dozen United States geographic areas. In the prospective study, cohorts were assigned on the basis of participant-reported clinical history obtained from a screening survey and a study questionnaire. For ImmuneRACE Cohort 3, a participant was defined as recovered based on two consecutive negative NP/OP PCR tests, clearance by a healthcare professional, or resolution of symptoms. Mobile phlebotomists in the prospective study collected whole blood, serum and a nasopharyngeal or oropharyngeal swab from every participant. Additional blood draws and questionnaires over an approximately 2-month period could optionally be provided by prospective study participants. Before DNA extraction, blood samples from the prospective study were shipped at room temperature or frozen.

The source material was PBMCs or T cells enriched from blood (not recorded which). The clonotype comes from a man aged 35-49 years who had recovered from COVID-19. This receptor chain uses TRBV18 and TRBJ1-5; the D gene is possibly TRBD1, with 6 bases matching. The CDR3 amino acid sequence is: CASSPPTGGQPQHF. The DNA sequence is TGTGCCAGCTCACCACCGACAGGAGGTCAGCCCCAGCATTTT.